The 25 T cell receptor beta chains below come from one sample, sequenced in a study of sequential checkpoint blockade in melanoma. Sequencing was performed with immunoSEQ multiplex PCR; in TCRdb, only in-frame clones are kept and a portion is missing. The data hold some 10,000 clones, with around three quarters observed a single time. Described treatment: randomized to nivolumab then ipilimumab (arm A) or the reverse (arm B). The sample consisted of CD8+ T cells sorted from blood (inferred from file names), taken from a patient given nivolumab and ipilimumab in sequence. The receptors shown here come from a human donor with melanoma.

The chain joins TRBV2 to TRBJ2-5; weak D call: TRBD1 (5 bases). The CDR3 spans 15 residues. The germline V gene encodes CDR1 SNHLY and CDR2 FYNNEI. V was trimmed by 8 bases and J by 5 bases, leaving 21 bases between them. CDR3: CASHFGSNKGETQYF. CDR3 nucleotide sequence: TGTGCCAGCCACTTCGGCTCTAATAAGGGGGAGACCCAGTACTTC.

V is TRBV7-9 and J is TRBJ2-7; 7 bases align to TRBD2. Germline V CDR1 and CDR2: SEHNR, FQNEAQ (reference sequence). This CDR3 spans 16 amino acids. V shed 4 bases, J shed 1 base, and the junction held 10 bases outside the gene matches. The CDR3 reads CASSSPVAGDSYEQYV. In DNA, the CDR3 is TGTGCCAGCAGCTCACCGGTAGCGGGCGATTCCTACGAGCAGTACGTC.

The chain joins TRBV27 to TRBJ1-1; 11 nucleotides match TRBD1. Germline CDR1 reads MNHEY; CDR2 reads SMNVEV (reference sequence). The J segment lost 5 bases and the V segment lost 1 base, leaving 6 bases of the junction unmatched. The CDR3 totals 16 residues. The CDR3 spells CASSLYGQGAQTEAFF. The CDR3 nucleotides read TGTGCCAGCAGTTTATATGGACAGGGGGCGCAAACTGAAGCTTTCTTT.

This sequence joins TRBV27 and TRBJ1-5; TRBD1 might be the D (5 bases). Trimming cost V 6 bases and J 7 bases, with 13 bases left between them. Germline CDR1 MNHEY, CDR2 SMNVEV (reference sequence). The CDR3 covers 13 residues. The CDR3 nucleotides read TGTGCCAGCAGCCACCTAGGGGAACAGCCCCAGCATTTT. Translating gives CASSHLGEQPQHF.

This rearrangement joins TRBV19 to TRBJ1-5; 9 bases map to TRBD1. Germline assignment: CDR1 LNHDA and CDR2 SQIVND (reference sequence). There are 15 residues in the CDR3. V lost 5 bases to trimming and J lost 5 bases; unmatched junction nucleotides: 7. The CDR3 region has the DNA TGTGCCAGTAGTTTGGACAGGGGTTCTTATCAGCCCCAGCATTTT. Translation gives CASSLDRGSYQPQHF.

The count of this clone is one. V and J are TRBV11-2 and TRBJ2-7; 12 bases are shared with TRBD2. The V gene end was trimmed by 1 base and the J gene end by 2 bases; junction bases not matched to a gene: 3. The CDR3 runs to 16 residues. The germline V gene encodes CDR1 SGHAT and CDR2 FQNNGV. The CDR3 region is CASSLGPSGRAYEQYV. The CDR3 nucleotides are TGTGCCAGCAGCTTAGGTCCTAGCGGGAGGGCCTACGAGCAGTACGTC.

The chain's CDR3 is CASSPKTGAGYYNEQFF. The DNA of the CDR3 is TGCGCCAGCAGCCCCAAGACAGGAGCGGGATACTACAATGAGCAGTTCTTC. The chain carries TRBV4-1 and TRBJ2-1; D perhaps matches TRBD2 (7 bases). The CDR3 is 17 residues long. Looked up from germline, CDR1 is MGHRA and CDR2 is YSYEKL. V was clipped by 4 bases and J by 3 bases, with 19 bases between them.

The chain combines TRBV6-5 with TRBJ1-3; D is undetermined. The V and J ends lost 2 bases and 4 bases respectively, with 15 bases between them. The CDR3 spans 16 residues. Germline V CDR1 and CDR2: MNHEY, SVGAGI. The DNA of the CDR3 is TGTGCCAGCAGTTACGAGGCGGGAAAAGGCGGAAACACCATATATTTT. Translation gives CASSYEAGKGGNTIYF.

The genes are TRBV2 and TRBJ1-1, with no clear D. V dropped 4 bases and J dropped 0 bases, with 12 bases sitting between them. Germline V CDR1 and CDR2: SNHLY, FYNNEI. CDR3 length equals 15 residues. The CDR3 DNA sequence: TGTGCCAGCAGTGGCGCCCCTCGGGTGAACACTGAAGCTTTCTTT. Protein: CASSGAPRVNTEAFF.

The rearrangement links TRBV25-1 to TRBJ2-7, with a possible D match to TRBD2 (5 bases). Germline CDR1 is MGHDK and CDR2 is SYGVNS. This CDR3 has 12 amino acids. Trimming shortened V by 6 bases and J by 2 bases, and 8 bases separated the two germline ends. The CDR3 loop is CASSLGAYEQYF. The CDR3 coding sequence is TGTGCCAGCAGCCTCGGGGCCTACGAGCAGTACTTC.

Here the CDR3 reads CASSLYKGGVNEKLFF. The CDR3 DNA is TGTGCCAGCAGCCTCTACAAAGGGGGAGTTAATGAAAAACTGTTTTTT. The J gene is TRBJ1-4, the V gene TRBV14; D possibly corresponds to TRBD1 (6 bases). This CDR3 region has 16 residues. Trimming removed 4 bases from V and 4 bases from J, with 16 bases in between. Germline CDR1 SGHDN, CDR2 FVKESK.

This clone was detected only a few times. The rearrangement joins TRBV30 to TRBJ2-7; TRBD1 matches at 9 bases. Looked up from germline, CDR1 is GTSNPN and CDR2 is SVGIG (reference sequence). This CDR3 has 14 residues. V trimming: 2 bases; J trimming: 7 bases; junction bases outside the gene matches: 9. This CDR3 reads CAWSRGQGLEEQYV. In DNA, the CDR3 is TGTGCCTGGAGTAGGGGACAGGGACTGGAAGAGCAGTACGTC.

The chain employs TRBV4-1 and TRBJ2-7; D unresolved. CDR3 length: 13 residues. Germline V lookup: CDR1 MGHRA, CDR2 YSYEKL. Deletions cut 0 bases from V and 3 bases from J, with 6 bases between. CDR3 loop: CASSQEQFYEQYF. CDR3 nucleotides: TGCGCCAGCAGCCAAGAACAGTTCTACGAGCAGTACTTC.

The V call is TRBV5-8, the J call TRBJ2-3; 14 bases agree with TRBD2. The trim removed 4 bases at V and 5 bases at J, leaving 15 bases unmatched. Germline V CDR1 and CDR2: SGHTS, YDEGEE. The CDR3 is 19 amino acids. CDR3 region: CASSRPLEEGTSGRDTQYF. CDR3 coding DNA: TGTGCCAGCAGCCGACCCCTCGAAGAAGGGACTAGCGGGAGAGATACGCAGTATTTT. The variable domain in full, completed from reference TRBV5-8 and TRBJ2-3, reads EAGVTQSPTHLIKTRGQQATLRCSPISGHTSVYWYQQALGLGLQFLLWYDEGEERNRGNFPPRFSGRQFPNYSSELNVNALELEDSALYLCASSRPLEEGTSGRDTQYFGPGTRLTVL.

The V and J genes are TRBV9 and TRBJ1-1; the match to TRBD1 covers 7 bases. CDR3 length: 16 residues. The trim removed 0 bases at V and 5 bases at J, leaving 10 bases unmatched. Germline V lookup: CDR1 SGDLS, CDR2 YYNGEE. The CDR3 region is CASSVAPGQKTTEAFF. Written as DNA, the CDR3 is TGTGCCAGCAGCGTAGCACCGGGACAGAAAACAACTGAAGCTTTCTTT.

This sequence joins TRBV11-3 and TRBJ1-1; the D is unclear. The V gene lost 1 base and the J gene lost 5 bases, with 5 bases spanning the gap. The germline V gene has CDR1 SGHNT and CDR2 YENEEA. The CDR3 sequence is 12 residues long. The CDR3 loop is CASSLGETEAFF. The CDR3 nucleotides are TGTGCCAGCAGCTTAGGGGAGACTGAAGCTTTCTTT.

The V gene is TRBV5-1, the J gene TRBJ2-1; D gene unclear. Deletions cut 0 bases from V and 7 bases from J, with 5 bases between. Per germline, CDR1 SGHRS and CDR2 YFSETQ. The CDR3 sequence is 12 residues long. The CDR3 here is CASSLAGNEQFF. In DNA, the CDR3 is TGCGCCAGCAGCTTGGCCGGGAATGAGCAGTTCTTC.

The CDR3 coding sequence is TGTGCCAGCGGAAGGGGCGGGATTGGAAACACCATATATTTT. This codes for CASGRGGIGNTIYF. This chain links TRBV19 with TRBJ1-3, with D possibly being TRBD1 (5 bases). The CDR3 consists of 14 residues. Germline-derived CDR1 and CDR2 are LNHDA and SQIVND (reference sequence). V lost 9 bases and J lost 3, with 15 bases in between. The full variable domain, completed using reference TRBV19 and TRBJ1-3, is DGGITQSPKYLFRKEGQNVTLSCEQNLNHDAMYWYRQDPGQGLRLIYYSQIVNDFQKGDIAEGYSVSREKKESFPLTVTSAQKNPTAFYLCASGRGGIGNTIYFGEGSWLTVV.

V and J are TRBV29-1 and TRBJ1-2; unclear D gene. Germline CDR1 SQVTM, CDR2 ANQGSEA. This CDR3 is 17 amino acids long. V was trimmed by 1 base and J by 1 base, leaving 19 bases between them. The CDR3 region is CSVEGILETAYNYGYTF. The DNA for the CDR3 is TGCAGCGTTGAAGGGATTTTGGAGACGGCCTATAACTATGGCTACACCTTC. Based on the CDR3 plus reference TRBV29-1 and TRBJ1-2, the full variable domain is SAVISQKPSRDICQRGTSLTIQCQVDSQVTMMFWYRQQPGQSLTLIATANQGSEATYESGFVIDKFPISRPNLTFSTLTVSNMSPEDSSIYLCSVEGILETAYNYGYTFGSGTRLTVV.

V and J are TRBV19 and TRBJ2-7; no clear D gene. The germline V gene encodes CDR1 LNHDA and CDR2 SQIVND (reference sequence). V was trimmed by 6 bases and J by 0 bases, leaving 12 bases between them. This CDR3 spans 14 amino acids. This CDR3 is CASSSTGSSYEQYF. DNA of the CDR3: TGTGCCAGTAGCTCGACTGGTTCCTCCTACGAGCAGTACTTC.

This clone turned up a few times. This chain uses TRBV6-5 with TRBJ1-3; 8 bases are a match to TRBD1. Germline loops: CDR1 MNHEY, CDR2 SVGAGI. V lost 2 bases, J lost 7 bases, and 10 bases stayed unmatched. This CDR3 is 16 amino acids long. CDR3 protein: CASSYGAGGAGNTIYF. The CDR3, as DNA: TGTGCCAGCAGTTACGGGGCAGGGGGCGCGGGGAACACCATATATTTT.

The V gene is TRBV6-5, the J gene TRBJ2-1; TRBD2 aligns across 10 bases. V was pared by 2 bases and J by 5 bases, with 6 bases of the junction left unmatched. The germline V gene encodes CDR1 MNHEY and CDR2 SVGAGI. There are 16 residues in the CDR3. The CDR3 coding sequence is TGTGCCAGCAGTTACCAAGGACTAGCGGTTGACAATGAGCAGTTCTTC. Residues: CASSYQGLAVDNEQFF.

The rearrangement uses TRBV30 and TRBJ2-7, with 8 nucleotides matching TRBD2. Germline CDR1 reads GTSNPN; CDR2 reads SVGIG (reference sequence). This CDR3 is built from 14 residues. The trim removed 2 bases at V and 3 bases at J, leaving 6 bases unmatched. CDR3 DNA sequence: TGTGCCTGGAGTAGGATGAGCGGGAGCTACGAGCAGTACGTC. Translating it yields CAWSRMSGSYEQYV.

This clone came up once. V is TRBV4-2 and J is TRBJ2-1, with 12 bases identical to TRBD2. The J segment lost 7 bases and the V segment lost 6 bases, leaving 1 base of the junction unmatched. Germline CDR1 is LGHNA and CDR2 is YNFKEQ. The length of the CDR3 is 13 residues. The CDR3 loop is CASRLAGGNEQFF. CDR3 in DNA: TGTGCCAGCAGGCTAGCGGGGGGGAATGAGCAGTTCTTC.

The rearrangement uses TRBV29-1 and TRBJ2-1; 8 bases line up with TRBD2. Germline CDR1 is SQVTM and CDR2 is ANQGSEA. V shed 7 bases, J shed 2 bases, and the junction held 7 bases outside the gene matches. The CDR3 is 14 amino acids. The CDR3 loop is CSALLADAYNEQFF. The CDR3 nucleotides are TGCAGCGCCCTACTAGCGGATGCCTACAATGAGCAGTTCTTC.